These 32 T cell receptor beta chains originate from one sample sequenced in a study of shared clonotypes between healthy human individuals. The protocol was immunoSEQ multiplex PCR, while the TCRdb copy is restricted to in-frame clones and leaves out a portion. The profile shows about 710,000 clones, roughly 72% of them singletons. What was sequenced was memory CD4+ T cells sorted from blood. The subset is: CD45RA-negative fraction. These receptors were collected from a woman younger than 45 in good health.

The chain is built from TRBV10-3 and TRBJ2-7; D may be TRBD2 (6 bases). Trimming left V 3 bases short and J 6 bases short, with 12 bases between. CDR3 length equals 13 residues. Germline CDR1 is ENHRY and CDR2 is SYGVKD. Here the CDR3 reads CAISERTSSEQYF. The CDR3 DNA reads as TGTGCCATCAGTGAACGCACTAGCTCCGAGCAGTACTTC.

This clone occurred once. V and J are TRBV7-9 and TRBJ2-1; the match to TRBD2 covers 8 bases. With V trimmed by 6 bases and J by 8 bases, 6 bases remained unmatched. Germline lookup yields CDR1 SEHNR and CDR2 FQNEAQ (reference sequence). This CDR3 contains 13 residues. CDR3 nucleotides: TGTGCCAGCAGGGGACTAGTTGGCTATGAGCAGTTCTTC. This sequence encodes CASRGLVGYEQFF.

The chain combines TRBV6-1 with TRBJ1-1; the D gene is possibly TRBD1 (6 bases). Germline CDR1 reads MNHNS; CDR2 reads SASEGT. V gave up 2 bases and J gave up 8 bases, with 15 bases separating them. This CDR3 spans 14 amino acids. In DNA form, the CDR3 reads TGTGCCAGCAGTGAAAGGGGGGGCCCGACCGAAGCTTTCTTT. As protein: CASSERGGPTEAFF.

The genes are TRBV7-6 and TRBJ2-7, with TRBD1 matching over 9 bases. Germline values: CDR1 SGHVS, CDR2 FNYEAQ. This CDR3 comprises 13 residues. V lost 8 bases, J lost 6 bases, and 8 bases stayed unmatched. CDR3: CASGAETGGEQYF. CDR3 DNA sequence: TGTGCCAGCGGAGCAGAGACAGGGGGCGAGCAGTACTTC.

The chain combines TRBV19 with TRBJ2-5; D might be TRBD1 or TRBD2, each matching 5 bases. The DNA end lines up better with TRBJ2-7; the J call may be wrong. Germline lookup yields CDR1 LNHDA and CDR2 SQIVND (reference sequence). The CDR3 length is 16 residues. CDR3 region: CASSIFSVRGSYEQYF. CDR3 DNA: TGTGCCAGTAGTATCTTTTCGGTGAGGGGCTCCTACGAGCAGTACTTC.

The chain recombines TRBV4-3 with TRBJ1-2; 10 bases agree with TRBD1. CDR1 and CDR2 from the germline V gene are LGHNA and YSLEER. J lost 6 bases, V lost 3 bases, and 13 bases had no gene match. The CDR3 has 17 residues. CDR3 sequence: CASSHAGTGEGENGYTF. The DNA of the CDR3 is TGCGCCAGCAGCCATGCCGGGACAGGGGAAGGAGAGAATGGCTACACCTTC.

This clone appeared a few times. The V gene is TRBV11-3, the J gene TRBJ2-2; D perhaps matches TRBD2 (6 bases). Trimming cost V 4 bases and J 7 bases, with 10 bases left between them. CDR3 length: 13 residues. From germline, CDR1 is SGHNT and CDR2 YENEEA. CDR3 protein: CASSSREVGELFF. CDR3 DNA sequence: TGTGCCAGCAGCTCCAGGGAGGTCGGGGAGCTGTTTTTT. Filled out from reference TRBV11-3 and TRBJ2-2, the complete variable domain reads EAGVVQSPRYKIIEKKQPVAFWCNPISGHNTLYWYLQNLGQGPELLIRYENEEAVDDSQLPKDRFSAERLKGVDSTLKIQPAELGDSAVYLCASSSREVGELFFGEGSRLTVL.

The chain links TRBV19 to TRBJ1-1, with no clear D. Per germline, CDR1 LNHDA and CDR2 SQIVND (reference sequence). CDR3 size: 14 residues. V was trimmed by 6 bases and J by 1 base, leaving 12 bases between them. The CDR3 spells CASRYRVGNTEAFF. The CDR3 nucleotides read TGTGCCAGTAGGTACAGAGTCGGGAACACTGAAGCTTTCTTT.

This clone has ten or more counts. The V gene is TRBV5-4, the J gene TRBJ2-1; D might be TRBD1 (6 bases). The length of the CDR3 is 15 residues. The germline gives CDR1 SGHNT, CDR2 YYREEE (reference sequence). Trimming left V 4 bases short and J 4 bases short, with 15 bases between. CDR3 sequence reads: CASSLRDIPYNEQFF. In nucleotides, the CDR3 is TGTGCCAGCAGCCTCAGGGACATCCCATACAATGAGCAGTTCTTC.

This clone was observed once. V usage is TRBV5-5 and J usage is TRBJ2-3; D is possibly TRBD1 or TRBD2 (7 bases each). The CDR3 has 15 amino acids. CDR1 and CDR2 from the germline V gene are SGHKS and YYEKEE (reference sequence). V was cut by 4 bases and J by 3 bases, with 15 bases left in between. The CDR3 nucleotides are TGTGCCAGCAGCGCCACAGGGGAGGGGACAGATACGCAGTATTTT. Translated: CASSATGEGTDTQYF.

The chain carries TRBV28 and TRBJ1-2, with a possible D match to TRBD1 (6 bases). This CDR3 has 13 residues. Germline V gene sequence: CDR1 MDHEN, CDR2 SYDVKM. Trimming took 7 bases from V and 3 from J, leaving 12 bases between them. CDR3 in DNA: TGTGCCAGCATGGCAGGACAGCACTATGGCTACACCTTC. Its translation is CASMAGQHYGYTF.

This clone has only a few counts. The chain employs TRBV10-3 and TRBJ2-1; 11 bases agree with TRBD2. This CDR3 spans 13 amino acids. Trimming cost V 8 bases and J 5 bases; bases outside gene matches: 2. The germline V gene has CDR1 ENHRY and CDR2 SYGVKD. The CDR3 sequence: CAIQGLADNEQFF. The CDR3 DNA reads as TGTGCCATCCAGGGACTAGCGGACAATGAGCAGTTCTTC.

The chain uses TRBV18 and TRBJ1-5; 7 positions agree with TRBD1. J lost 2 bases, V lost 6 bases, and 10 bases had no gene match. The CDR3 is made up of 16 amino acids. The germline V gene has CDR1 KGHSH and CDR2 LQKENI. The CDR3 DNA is TGTGCCAGCTCTCCCACAGGGGTGCCGGGCAATCAGCCCCAGCATTTT. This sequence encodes CASSPTGVPGNQPQHF.

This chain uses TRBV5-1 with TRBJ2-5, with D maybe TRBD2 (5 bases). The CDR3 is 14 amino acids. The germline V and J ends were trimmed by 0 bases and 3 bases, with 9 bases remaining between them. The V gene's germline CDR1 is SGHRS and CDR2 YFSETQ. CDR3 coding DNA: TGCGCCAGCAGCTTGGTTTTGGGAGAAGAGACCCAGTACTTC. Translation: CASSLVLGEETQYF.

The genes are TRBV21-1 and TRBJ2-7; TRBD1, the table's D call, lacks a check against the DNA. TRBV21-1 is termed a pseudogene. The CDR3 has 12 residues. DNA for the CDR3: TGTGCCAGCATTGACAGGGTTTACGAGCAGTACTTC. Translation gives CASIDRVYEQYF.

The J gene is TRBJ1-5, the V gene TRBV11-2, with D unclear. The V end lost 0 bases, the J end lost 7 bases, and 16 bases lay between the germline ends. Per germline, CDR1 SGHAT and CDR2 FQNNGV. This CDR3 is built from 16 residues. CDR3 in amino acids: CASSLDLGGNRQPQHF. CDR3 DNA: TGTGCCAGCAGCTTAGATTTGGGCGGGAATCGACAGCCCCAGCATTTT.

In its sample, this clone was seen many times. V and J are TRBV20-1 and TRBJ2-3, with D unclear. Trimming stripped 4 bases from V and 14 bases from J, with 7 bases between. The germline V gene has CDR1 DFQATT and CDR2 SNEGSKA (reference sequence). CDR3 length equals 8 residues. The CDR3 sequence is CSAKKPYF. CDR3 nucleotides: TGCAGTGCTAAAAAACCGTATTTT.

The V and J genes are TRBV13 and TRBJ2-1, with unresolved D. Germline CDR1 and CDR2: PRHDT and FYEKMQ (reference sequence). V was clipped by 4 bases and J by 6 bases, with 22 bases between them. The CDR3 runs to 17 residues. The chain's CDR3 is CASSYPSSDTTSNEQFF. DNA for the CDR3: TGTGCCAGCAGCTATCCGTCAAGCGACACCACAAGCAATGAGCAGTTCTTC. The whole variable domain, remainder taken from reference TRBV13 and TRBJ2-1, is AAGVIQSPRHLIKEKRETATLKCYPIPRHDTVYWYQQGPGQDPQFLISFYEKMQSDKGSIPDRFSAQQFSDYHSELNMSSLELGDSALYFCASSYPSSDTTSNEQFFGPGTRLTVL.

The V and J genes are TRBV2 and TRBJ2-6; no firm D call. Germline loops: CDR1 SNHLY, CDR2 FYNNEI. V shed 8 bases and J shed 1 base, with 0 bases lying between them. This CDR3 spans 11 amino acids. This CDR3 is CASSGANVLTF. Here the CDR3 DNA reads TGTGCCAGCTCTGGGGCCAACGTCCTGACTTTC.

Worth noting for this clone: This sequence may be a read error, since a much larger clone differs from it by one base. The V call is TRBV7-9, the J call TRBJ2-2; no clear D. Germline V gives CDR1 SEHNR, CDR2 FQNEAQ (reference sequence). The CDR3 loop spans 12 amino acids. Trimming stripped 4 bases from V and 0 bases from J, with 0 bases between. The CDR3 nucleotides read TGTGCCAGCAGCTCGAACACCGGGGAGCTGTTTTTT. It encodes CASSSNTGELFF.

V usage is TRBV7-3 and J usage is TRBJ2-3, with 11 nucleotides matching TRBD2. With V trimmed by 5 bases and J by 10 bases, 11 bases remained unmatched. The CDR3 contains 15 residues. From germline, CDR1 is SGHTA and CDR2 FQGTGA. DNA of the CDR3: TGTGCCAGCAGCCCAACTCCACTAGCGGGAGACCCGCAGTATTTT. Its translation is CASSPTPLAGDPQYF.

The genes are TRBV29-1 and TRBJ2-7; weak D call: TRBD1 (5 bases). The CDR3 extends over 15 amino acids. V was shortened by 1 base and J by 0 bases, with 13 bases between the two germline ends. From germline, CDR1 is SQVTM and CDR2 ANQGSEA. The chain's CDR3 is CSVEGSRGISYEQYF. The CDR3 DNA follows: TGCAGCGTTGAAGGCTCAAGGGGAATCTCCTACGAGCAGTACTTC.

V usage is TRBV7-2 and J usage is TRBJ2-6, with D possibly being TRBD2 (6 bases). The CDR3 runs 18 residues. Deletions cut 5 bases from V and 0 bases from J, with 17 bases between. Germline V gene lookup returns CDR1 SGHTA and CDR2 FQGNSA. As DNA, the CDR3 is TGTGCCAGCAGCCTACGGGGGAAATTCTTCTCTGGGGCCAACGTCCTGACTTTC. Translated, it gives CASSLRGKFFSGANVLTF.

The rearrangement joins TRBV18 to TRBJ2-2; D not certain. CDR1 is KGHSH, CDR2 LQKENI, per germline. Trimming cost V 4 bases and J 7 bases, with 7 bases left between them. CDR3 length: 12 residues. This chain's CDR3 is CASSLEIGELFF. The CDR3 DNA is TGTGCCAGCTCACTAGAAATCGGGGAGCTGTTTTTT.

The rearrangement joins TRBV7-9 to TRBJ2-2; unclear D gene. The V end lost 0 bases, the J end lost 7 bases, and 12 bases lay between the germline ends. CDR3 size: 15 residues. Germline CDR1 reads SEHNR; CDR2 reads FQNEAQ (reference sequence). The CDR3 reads CASSLARKGSGELFF. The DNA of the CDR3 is TGTGCCAGCAGCTTAGCGCGAAAAGGCAGCGGGGAGCTGTTTTTT. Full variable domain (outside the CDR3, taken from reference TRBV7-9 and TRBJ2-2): DTGVSQNPRHKITKRGQNVTFRCDPISEHNRLYWYRQTLGQGPEFLTYFQNEAQLEKSRLLSDRFSAERPKGSFSTLEIQRTEQGDSAMYLCASSLARKGSGELFFGEGSRLTVL.

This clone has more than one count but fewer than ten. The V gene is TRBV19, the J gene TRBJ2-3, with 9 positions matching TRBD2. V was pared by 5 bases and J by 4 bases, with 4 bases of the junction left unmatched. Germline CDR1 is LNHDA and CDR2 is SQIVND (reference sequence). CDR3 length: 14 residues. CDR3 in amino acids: CASSASGIPDTQYF. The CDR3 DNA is TGTGCCAGTAGTGCTAGCGGGATCCCAGATACGCAGTATTTT.

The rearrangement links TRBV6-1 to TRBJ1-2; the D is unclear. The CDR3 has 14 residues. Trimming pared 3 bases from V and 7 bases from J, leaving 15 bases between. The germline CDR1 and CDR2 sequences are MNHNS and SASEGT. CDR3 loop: CASSETRLQSGYTF. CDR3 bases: TGTGCCAGCAGTGAGACACGTCTGCAATCTGGCTACACCTTC.

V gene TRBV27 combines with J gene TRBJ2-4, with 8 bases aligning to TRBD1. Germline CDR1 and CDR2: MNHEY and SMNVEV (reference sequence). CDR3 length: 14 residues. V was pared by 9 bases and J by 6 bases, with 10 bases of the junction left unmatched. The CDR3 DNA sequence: TGTGCCAGTACAGACAGGGGTGGTGTAAACATTCAGTACTTC. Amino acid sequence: CASTDRGGVNIQYF.

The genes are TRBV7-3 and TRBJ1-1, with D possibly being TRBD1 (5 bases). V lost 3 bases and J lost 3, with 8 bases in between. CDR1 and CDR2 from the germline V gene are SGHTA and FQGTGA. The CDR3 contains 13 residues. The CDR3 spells CASSFQGDTEAFF. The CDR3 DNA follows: TGTGCCAGCAGCTTTCAGGGTGACACTGAAGCTTTCTTT.

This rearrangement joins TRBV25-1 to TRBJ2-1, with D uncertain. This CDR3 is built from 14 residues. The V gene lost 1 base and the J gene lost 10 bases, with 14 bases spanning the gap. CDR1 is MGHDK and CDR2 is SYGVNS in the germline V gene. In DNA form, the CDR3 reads TGTGCCAGCAGTGAATCGGTAAGCCGACCAGAGCAGTTCTTC. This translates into CASSESVSRPEQFF.

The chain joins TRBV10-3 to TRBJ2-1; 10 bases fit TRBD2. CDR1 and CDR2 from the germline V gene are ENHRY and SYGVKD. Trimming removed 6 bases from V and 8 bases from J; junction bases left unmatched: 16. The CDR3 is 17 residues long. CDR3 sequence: CAIRTGAGGPGGHEQFF. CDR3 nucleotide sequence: TGTGCCATCAGGACGGGAGCGGGAGGGCCCGGGGGCCATGAGCAGTTCTTC.

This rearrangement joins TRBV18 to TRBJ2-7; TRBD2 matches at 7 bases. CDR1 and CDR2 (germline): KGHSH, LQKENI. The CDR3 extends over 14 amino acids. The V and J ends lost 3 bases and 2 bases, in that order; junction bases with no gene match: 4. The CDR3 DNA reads TGTGCCAGCTCACCCGGCCGGGAGGCCTACGAGCAGTACTTC. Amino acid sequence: CASSPGREAYEQYF.